The 18 T cell receptor beta chains listed next were all sequenced from one sample in a study of vaccination and CD4 T cells after COVID-19. The antigens for these receptors are not known. Described treatment: roughly nine-day PBMC culture with coronavirus spike peptide pools or control peptides (ViraFEST assay). The unexposed donor provided CD4+ T cells, which were taken before the COVID-19 pandemic (2011-2018). Cultured CD4+ T-cell DNA underwent Oncomine TCR Beta short-read sequencing. TCRdb redid the calling of the PCR reads with MiXCR, one entry per CDR3 protein. The table shows 6,000 to 7,500 distinct CDR3 sequences, with roughly 50% occurring only once. The sequencing input was CD4+ T cells from blood, cultured in vitro. The receptors come from a human donor in good health.

The V gene is TRBV20-1, the J gene TRBJ2-5; maybe TRBD2 (5 bases). The CDR3 is 12 residues long. Trimming took off 3 bases at V and 5 bases at J, with 10 bases between the two ends. CDR1 is DFQATT, CDR2 SNEGSKA, per germline (reference sequence). CDR3 DNA: TGCAGTGCTAGTTTAGGCGGGGAGACCCAGTACTTC. Its protein is CSASLGGETQYF.

V is TRBV2 and J is TRBJ2-2; D is ambiguous. This CDR3 region has 15 residues. The V end was cut by 2 bases, the J end by 3 bases, with 10 bases between. The germline CDR1 and CDR2 sequences are SNHLY and FYNNEI. The CDR3 region has the DNA TGTGCCAGCAGTGAACAAGGTCAGCACACCGGGGAGCTGTTTTTT. Protein: CASSEQGQHTGELFF.

This clonotype was seen a few times. The V call is TRBV27, the J call TRBJ1-1; D is possibly TRBD1 (6 bases). The CDR3 runs to 15 residues. The V gene's germline CDR1 is MNHEY and CDR2 SMNVEV (reference sequence). Trimming stripped 5 bases from V and 0 bases from J, with 13 bases between. The CDR3, as DNA: TGTGCCAGCAGTCGGGACACTAGCATGAACACTGAAGCTTTCTTT. This sequence encodes CASSRDTSMNTEAFF.

The rearrangement uses TRBV7-9 and TRBJ1-1, with 7 bases lining up with TRBD1. Germline CDR1 reads SEHNR; CDR2 reads FQNEAQ (reference sequence). The CDR3 runs to 14 residues. J was trimmed by 8 bases and V by 0 bases; bases with no gene match: 6. This CDR3 reads CASSLATGRSEAFF. The CDR3 nucleotides read TGTGCCAGCAGCTTAGCGACAGGGCGGTCGGAAGCTTTCTTT.

The chain couples TRBV7-2 to TRBJ1-5; no reliable D call. The ends were cut back, 1 base at V and 5 bases at J, with 9 bases in the middle. CDR3 size: 14 residues. The V gene's germline CDR1 is SGHTA and CDR2 FQGNSA. CDR3 in amino acids: CASSLDAGYQPQHF. CDR3 coding DNA: TGTGCCAGCAGCTTAGATGCTGGGTATCAGCCCCAGCATTTT.

The chain uses TRBV7-9 and TRBJ2-7; D is unclear. The CDR3 covers 14 residues. The V and J ends lost 6 bases and 1 base respectively, with 13 bases between them. Germline V CDR1 and CDR2: SEHNR, FQNEAQ (reference sequence). The CDR3 loop reads CASRPPGVSYEQYF. CDR3 coding DNA: TGTGCCAGCAGACCTCCAGGAGTTTCCTACGAGCAGTACTTC.

By share, this clonotype ranks as medium-sized. V is TRBV20-1 and J is TRBJ1-5; D possibly corresponds to TRBD1 (6 bases). This CDR3 contains 14 residues. The germline CDR1 and CDR2 sequences are DFQATT and SNEGSKA (reference sequence). Deletions cut 1 base from V and 4 bases from J, with 11 bases between. CDR3 sequence (DNA): TGCAGTGCTAGAGGGGGGGGCATAAATCAGCCCCAGCATTTT. Its translation: CSARGGGINQPQHF.

J is TRBJ2-7 and V is TRBV1. TRBV1 is listed as a pseudogene. The length of the CDR3 is 14 residues. CDR3 sequence: CTSSHGVLTYEQYF. The CDR3 region has the DNA TGCACCAGCAGCCACGGAGTGCTGACCTACGAGCAGTACTTC.

The V and J genes are TRBV19 and TRBJ1-1, with TRBD1 matching over 8 bases. The V gene's germline CDR1 is LNHDA and CDR2 SQIVND (reference sequence). V shed 4 bases and J 5 bases; nucleotides not matched to a gene: 9. The CDR3 runs 15 residues. The CDR3 nucleotides are TGTGCCAGTAGTAGAGGACAGGGAGGGAAGACTGAAGCTTTCTTT. Protein sequence: CASSRGQGGKTEAFF.

The rearrangement joins TRBV11-2 to TRBJ1-1; D unresolved. The CDR3 runs 13 residues. Germline CDR1 reads SGHAT; CDR2 reads FQNNGV. V lost 5 bases, J lost 4 bases, and 11 bases lay in between. CDR3 nucleotide sequence: TGTGCCAGCAGCCGAGGTGAATTCACTGAAGCTTTCTTT. Translation gives CASSRGEFTEAFF.

The V call is TRBV20-1, the J call TRBJ2-3; 14 bases are shared with TRBD2. The CDR3 totals 16 residues. Unmatched junction bases numbered 10, after V lost 5 bases and J lost 6 bases. Germline values: CDR1 DFQATT, CDR2 SNEGSKA (reference sequence). CDR3 amino acids: CSAFGLAGGRGDTQYF. The CDR3 DNA reads as TGCAGTGCTTTCGGACTAGCGGGGGGAAGGGGGGATACGCAGTATTTT.

J is TRBJ2-7 and V is TRBV29-1; 8 nucleotides line up with TRBD2. The germline V gene has CDR1 SQVTM and CDR2 ANQGSEA. V lost 6 bases and J lost 1; bases outside the gene matches: 2. The CDR3 has 12 amino acids. CDR3 sequence: CSVGGESYEQYF. In DNA form, the CDR3 reads TGCAGCGTCGGGGGGGAGTCCTACGAGCAGTACTTC.

This chain connects TRBV2 to TRBJ1-5, with TRBD1 matching 7 bases. Germline V gene lookup returns CDR1 SNHLY and CDR2 FYNNEI. Trimming cost V 11 bases and J 15 bases; bases outside gene matches: 10. The CDR3 covers 10 residues. The CDR3 loop reads CACQGDRWHF. As DNA, the CDR3 is TGTGCCTGCCAGGGGGACAGATGGCATTTT. Full variable domain (missing parts from reference TRBV2 and TRBJ1-5): EPEVTQTPSHQVTQMGQEVILRCVPISNHLYFYWYRQILGQKVEFLVSFYNNEISEKSEIFDDQFSVERPDGSNFTLKIRSTKLEDSAMYFCACQGDRWHFGDGTRLSIL.

The genes are TRBV11-2 and TRBJ2-7; 7 bases are a match to TRBD1. The germline V gene has CDR1 SGHAT and CDR2 FQNNGV. The CDR3 is 15 residues long. J was trimmed by 4 bases and V by 5 bases; bases with no gene match: 11. Here the CDR3 DNA reads TGTGCCAGCAGCCAGACTTGGACAGGTCGGTACGAGCAGTACTTC. Translated, it gives CASSQTWTGRYEQYF.

V and J are TRBV18 and TRBJ1-1; TRBD1 agrees at 9 bases. The V and J ends lost 3 bases and 1 base, in that order; junction bases with no gene match: 3. Germline CDR1 KGHSH, CDR2 LQKENI. The CDR3 length is 15 residues. This CDR3 is CASSPRTGANTEAFF. The CDR3 DNA follows: TGTGCCAGCTCACCCCGGACAGGGGCGAACACTGAAGCTTTCTTT.

The chain recombines TRBV19 with TRBJ2-1; maybe TRBD2 (7 bases). V lost 2 bases to trimming and J lost 3 bases, with 14 bases between them. This CDR3 contains 16 residues. In germline, CDR1 is LNHDA, CDR2 SQIVND (reference sequence). CDR3 residues: CASSINWGGHYNEQFF. CDR3 in DNA: TGTGCCAGTAGTATAAATTGGGGGGGGCACTACAATGAGCAGTTCTTC.

The chain has TRBV16 and TRBJ2-5; the D gene is possibly TRBD2 (5 bases). Germline V gene lookup returns CDR1 KGHSY and CDR2 FQNENV. The CDR3 is made up of 12 amino acids. V was shortened by 7 bases and J by 4 bases, with 10 bases between the two germline ends. This CDR3 is CASNTGGETQYF. As DNA, the CDR3 is TGTGCCAGCAACACTGGAGGAGAGACCCAGTACTTC.

This clonotype was recorded a few times. The V and J genes are TRBV6-2 or TRBV6-3 and TRBJ1-2, with 8 bases lining up with TRBD1. V dropped 5 bases and J dropped 7; count of bases not matched to a gene: 6. Germline V CDR1 and CDR2: MNHEY, SVGEGT. The CDR3 consists of 13 residues. The DNA of the CDR3 is TGTGCCAGCAGTGACCAGGGGGCTGGTGGCTACACCTTC. As protein: CASSDQGAGGYTF.